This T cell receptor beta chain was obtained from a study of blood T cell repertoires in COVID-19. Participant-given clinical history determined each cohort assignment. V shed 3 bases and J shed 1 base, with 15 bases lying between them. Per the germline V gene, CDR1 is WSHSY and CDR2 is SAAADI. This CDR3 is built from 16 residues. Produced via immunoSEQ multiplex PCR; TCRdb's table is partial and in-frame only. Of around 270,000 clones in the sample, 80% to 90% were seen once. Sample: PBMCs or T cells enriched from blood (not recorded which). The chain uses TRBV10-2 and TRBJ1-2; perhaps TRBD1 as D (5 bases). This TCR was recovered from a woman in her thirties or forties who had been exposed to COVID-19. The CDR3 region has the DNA TGCGCCAGCAGTGACCCTAATGACAGCTTTAACTATGGCTACACCTTC. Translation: CASSDPNDSFNYGYTF.